The source of this T cell receptor beta chain is a study of OX40 agonist ivuxolimab in advanced cancers. Study details: Hepatocellular carcinoma, melanoma, renal cell or head and neck cancer occurred in dose-escalation patients. Participants, around 80% male, averaged approximately 65 years of age, ranging from roughly 23 to 80.

The V gene's germline CDR1 is MDHEN and CDR2 SYDVKM. The CDR3 has 15 amino acids. Trimming took off 5 bases at V and 4 bases at J, with 17 bases between the two ends. The repertoire was sequenced with immunoSEQ multiplex PCR; TCRdb's copy has only in-frame clones and lacks some. The sample shows some 100,000 clones, 80% to 90% of them seen only once. Sampling of blood occurred at baseline, cycle 4 day 1, and cycle 7 day 1. Study-wide results and limits: Among expanded peripheral T cells, antigen specificity went undetermined.

This clone has a handful of counts. Its antigen remains unknown. This TCR derives from an adult with an advanced solid tumor such as melanoma, head and neck, liver or kidney cancer. The chain combines TRBV28 with TRBJ2-5, with D maybe TRBD1 (6 bases). The sample was CD4+ or CD8+ T cells sorted from blood, taken in a trial of the OX40 agonist ivuxolimab. CDR3 sequence: CASSPFTGNPETQYF. As DNA, the CDR3 is TGTGCCAGCAGTCCCTTTACAGGGAATCCAGAGACCCAGTACTTC.